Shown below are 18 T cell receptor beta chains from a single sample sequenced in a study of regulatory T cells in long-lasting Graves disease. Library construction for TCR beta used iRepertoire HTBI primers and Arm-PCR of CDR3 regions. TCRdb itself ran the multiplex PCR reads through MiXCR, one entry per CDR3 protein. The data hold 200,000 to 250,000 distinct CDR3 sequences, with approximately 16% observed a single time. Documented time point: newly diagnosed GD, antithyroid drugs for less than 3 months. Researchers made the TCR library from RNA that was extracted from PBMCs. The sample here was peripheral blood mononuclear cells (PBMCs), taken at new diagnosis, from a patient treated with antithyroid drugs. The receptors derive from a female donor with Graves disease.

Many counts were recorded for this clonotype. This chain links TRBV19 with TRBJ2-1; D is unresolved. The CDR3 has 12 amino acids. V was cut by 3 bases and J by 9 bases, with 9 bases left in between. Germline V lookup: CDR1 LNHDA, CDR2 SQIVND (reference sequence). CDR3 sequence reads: CASSMGWGEQFF. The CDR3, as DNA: TGTGCCAGTAGTATGGGGTGGGGTGAGCAGTTCTTC. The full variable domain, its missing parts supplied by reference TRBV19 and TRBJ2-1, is DGGITQSPKYLFRKEGQNVTLSCEQNLNHDAMYWYRQDPGQGLRLIYYSQIVNDFQKGDIAEGYSVSREKKESFPLTVTSAQKNPTAFYLCASSMGWGEQFFGPGTRLTVL.

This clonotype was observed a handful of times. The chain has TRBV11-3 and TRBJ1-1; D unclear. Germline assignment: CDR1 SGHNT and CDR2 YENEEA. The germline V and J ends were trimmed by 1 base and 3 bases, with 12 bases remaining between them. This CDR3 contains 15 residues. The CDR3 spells CASSLGFSRDTEAFF. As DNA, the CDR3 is TGTGCCAGCAGCTTAGGGTTTTCCCGGGACACTGAAGCTTTCTTT.

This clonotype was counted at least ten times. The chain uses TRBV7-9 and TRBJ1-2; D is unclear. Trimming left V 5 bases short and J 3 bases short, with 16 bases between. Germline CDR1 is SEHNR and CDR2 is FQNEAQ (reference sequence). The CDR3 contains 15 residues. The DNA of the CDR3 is TGTGCCAGCAGCCCGGACCCCCACGGGGACTATGGCTACACCTTC. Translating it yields CASSPDPHGDYGYTF.

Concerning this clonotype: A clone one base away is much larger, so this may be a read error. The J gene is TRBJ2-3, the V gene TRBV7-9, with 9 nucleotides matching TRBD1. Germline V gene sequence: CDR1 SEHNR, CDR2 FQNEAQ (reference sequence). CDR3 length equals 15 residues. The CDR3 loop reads CASSLAQGQGNTHYF. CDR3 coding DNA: TGTGCCAGCAGCTTAGCGCAAGGACAGGGGAATACGCACTATTTT.

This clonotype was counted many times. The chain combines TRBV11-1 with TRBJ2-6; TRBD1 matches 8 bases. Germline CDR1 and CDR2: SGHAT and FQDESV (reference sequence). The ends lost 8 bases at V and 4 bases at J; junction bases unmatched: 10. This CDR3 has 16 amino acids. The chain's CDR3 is CASHGQGRTGANVLTF. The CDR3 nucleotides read TGTGCCAGCCACGGACAGGGTAGGACCGGGGCCAACGTCCTGACTTTC.

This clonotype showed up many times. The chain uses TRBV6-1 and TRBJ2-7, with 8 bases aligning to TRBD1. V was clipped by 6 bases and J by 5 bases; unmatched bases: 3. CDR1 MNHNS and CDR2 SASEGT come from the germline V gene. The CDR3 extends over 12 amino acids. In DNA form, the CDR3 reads TGTGCCAGCAGCCCGGACAGGGACGAGCAGTACTTC. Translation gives CASSPDRDEQYF.

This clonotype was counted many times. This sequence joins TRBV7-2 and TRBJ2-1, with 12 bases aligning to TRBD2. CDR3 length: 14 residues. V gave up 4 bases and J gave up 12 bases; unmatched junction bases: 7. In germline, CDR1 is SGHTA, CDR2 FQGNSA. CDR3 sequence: CASSYLAGGVGQFF. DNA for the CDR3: TGTGCCAGCAGCTACCTAGCGGGAGGGGTGGGGCAGTTCTTC.

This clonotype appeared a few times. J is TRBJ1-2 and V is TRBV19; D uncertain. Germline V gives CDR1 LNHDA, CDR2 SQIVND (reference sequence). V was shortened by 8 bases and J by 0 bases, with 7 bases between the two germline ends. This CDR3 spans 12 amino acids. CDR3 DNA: TGTGCCAGTTATACACCTAACTATGGCTACACCTTC. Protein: CASYTPNYGYTF. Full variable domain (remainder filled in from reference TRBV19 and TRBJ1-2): DGGITQSPKYLFRKEGQNVTLSCEQNLNHDAMYWYRQDPGQGLRLIYYSQIVNDFQKGDIAEGYSVSREKKESFPLTVTSAQKNPTAFYLCASYTPNYGYTFGSGTRLTVV.

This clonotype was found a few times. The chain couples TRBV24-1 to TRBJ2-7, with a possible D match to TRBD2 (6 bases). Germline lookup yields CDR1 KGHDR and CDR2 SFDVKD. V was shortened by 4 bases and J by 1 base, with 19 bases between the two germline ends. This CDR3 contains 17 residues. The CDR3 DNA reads TGTGCCACCAGTGACTCTAGAGCGGGCCACCCATCCTACGAGCAGTACTTC. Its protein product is CATSDSRAGHPSYEQYF.

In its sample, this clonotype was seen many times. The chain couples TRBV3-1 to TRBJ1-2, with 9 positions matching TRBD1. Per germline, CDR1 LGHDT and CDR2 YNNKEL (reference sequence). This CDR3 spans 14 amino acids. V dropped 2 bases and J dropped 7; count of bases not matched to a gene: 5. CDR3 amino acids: CASSQKGQGFGYTF. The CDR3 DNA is TGTGCCAGCAGCCAAAAAGGACAGGGGTTTGGCTACACCTTC.

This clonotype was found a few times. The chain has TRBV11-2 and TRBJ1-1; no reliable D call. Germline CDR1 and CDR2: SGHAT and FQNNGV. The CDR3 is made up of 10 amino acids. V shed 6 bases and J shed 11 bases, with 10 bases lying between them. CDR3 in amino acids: CASRAGGAFF. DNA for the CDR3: TGTGCCAGCAGGGCCGGTGGGGCTTTCTTT.

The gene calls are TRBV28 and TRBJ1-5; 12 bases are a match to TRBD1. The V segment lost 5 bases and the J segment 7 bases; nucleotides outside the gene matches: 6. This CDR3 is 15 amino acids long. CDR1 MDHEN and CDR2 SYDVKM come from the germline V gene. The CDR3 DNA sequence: TGTGCCAGCAGTATCGGGACAGGGGGCGGCCAGCCCCAGCATTTT. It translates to CASSIGTGGGQPQHF. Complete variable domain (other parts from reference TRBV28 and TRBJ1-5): DVKVTQSSRYLVKRTGEKVFLECVQDMDHENMFWYRQDPGLGLRLIYFSYDVKMKEKGDIPEGYSVSREKKERFSLILESASTNQTSMYLCASSIGTGGGQPQHFGDGTRLSIL.

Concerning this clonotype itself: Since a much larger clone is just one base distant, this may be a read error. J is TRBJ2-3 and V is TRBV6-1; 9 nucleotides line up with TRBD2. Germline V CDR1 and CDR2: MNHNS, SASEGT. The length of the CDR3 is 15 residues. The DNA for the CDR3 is TGTGCCAGCAGAAAAAAGCGGGAGGTGTCGGATACGCACTATTTT. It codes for CASRKKREVSDTHYF.

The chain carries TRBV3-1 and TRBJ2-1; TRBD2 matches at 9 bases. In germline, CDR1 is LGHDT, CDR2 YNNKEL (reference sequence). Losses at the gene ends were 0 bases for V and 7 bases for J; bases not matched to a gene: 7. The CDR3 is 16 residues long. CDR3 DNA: TGTGCCAGCAGCCAAGAGCTCGCGGGAGGGCGAAATGAGCAGTTCTTC. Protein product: CASSQELAGGRNEQFF.

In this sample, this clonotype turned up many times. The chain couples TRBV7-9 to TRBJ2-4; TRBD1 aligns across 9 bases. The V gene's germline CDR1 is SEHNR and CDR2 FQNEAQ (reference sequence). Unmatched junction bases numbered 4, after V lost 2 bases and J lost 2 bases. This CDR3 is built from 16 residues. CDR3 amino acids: CASSLFGTGSKNIQYF. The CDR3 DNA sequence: TGTGCCAGCAGCTTATTTGGGACAGGGTCCAAAAACATTCAGTACTTC.

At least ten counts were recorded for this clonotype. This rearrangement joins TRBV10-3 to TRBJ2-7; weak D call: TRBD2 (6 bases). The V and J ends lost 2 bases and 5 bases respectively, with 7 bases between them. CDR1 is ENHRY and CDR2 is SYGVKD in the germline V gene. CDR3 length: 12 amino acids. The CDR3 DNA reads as TGTGCCATCAGTGAGACGGGGGACGAGCAGTACTTC. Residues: CAISETGDEQYF.

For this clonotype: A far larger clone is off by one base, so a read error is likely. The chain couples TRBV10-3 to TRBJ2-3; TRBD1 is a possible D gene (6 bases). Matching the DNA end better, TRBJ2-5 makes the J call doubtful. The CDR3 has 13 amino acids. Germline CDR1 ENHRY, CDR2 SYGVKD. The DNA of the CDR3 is TGTGCCATCAGTGTTGATAGGGGGAGGACCCAGTACTTC. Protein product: CAISVDRGRTQYF.

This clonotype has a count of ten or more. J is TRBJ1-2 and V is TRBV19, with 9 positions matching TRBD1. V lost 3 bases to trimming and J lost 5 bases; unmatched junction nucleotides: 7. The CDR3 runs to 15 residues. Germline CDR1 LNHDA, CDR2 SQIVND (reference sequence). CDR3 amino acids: CASSIRGQGRYGYTF. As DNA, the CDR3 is TGTGCCAGTAGTATTAGGGGACAGGGTCGGTATGGCTACACCTTC.